The 5 T cell receptor beta chains below come from one sample, sequenced in a study of molecular identifiers for immune sequencing clone quantification. One entry per CDR3 protein, called by TCRdb with MiXCR from the PCR reads. The repertoire has 460,000 or so distinct CDR3 sequences, around 25% of them found once; the top ten carry under 0.8%. Sequenced sample: naive CD8+ T cells from blood, with Jurkat cell RNA spiked in. The subset here: FACS-sorted CD8+CD4-CCR7+CD45RA+ naive T cells. The receptors were gathered from a human donor in good health. Some libraries in this study had Jurkat cell RNA spiked in.

On this clonotype itself: It may be a read error: a sequence one base away is much more abundant. V is TRBV6-2 or TRBV6-3 and J is TRBJ2-7, with a tentative D call TRBD1 (6 bases). Germline V gives CDR1 MNHEY, CDR2 SVGEGT. The V end was cut by 7 bases, the J end by 5 bases, with 21 bases between. The CDR3 extends over 15 amino acids. The CDR3 here is CASNPRDTSPHEQYF. The CDR3 nucleotides read TGTGCCAGCAACCCCCGGGACACCTCACCCCACGAGCAGTACTTC.

In the case of this clonotype: Since a much larger clone is just one base distant, this may be a read error. The chain joins TRBV7-8 to TRBJ1-4; D gene uncertain. Germline CDR1 and CDR2: SGHVS and FQNEAQ. The CDR3 sequence is 12 residues long. In DNA form, the CDR3 reads TGTGCCAGCAGCTTAAACCGGGAAAAACTGTCTTTT. The encoded protein is CASSLNREKLSF.

The CDR3 protein is CASSESRGRLDTEAFF. The CDR3 region has the DNA TGTGCCAGCAGTGAATCCAGGGGGCGATTGGACACTGAAGCTTTCTTT. The chain recombines TRBV25-1 with TRBJ1-1; 8 bases are shared with TRBD1. Trimming removed 1 base from V and 3 bases from J; junction bases left unmatched: 7. The CDR3 runs 16 residues. CDR1 and CDR2 (germline): MGHDK, SYGVNS. Using reference TRBV25-1 and TRBJ1-1 for the parts outside the CDR3, the full variable domain is EADIYQTPRYLVIGTGKKITLECSQTMGHDKMYWYQQDPGMELHLIHYSYGVNSTEKGDLSSESTVSRIRTEHFPLTLESARPSHTSQYLCASSESRGRLDTEAFFGQGTRLTVV.

The table lists this clonotype with a few counts. The rearrangement links TRBV6-2 or TRBV6-3 to TRBJ2-3; D might be TRBD1 (5 bases). The CDR3 loop spans 16 amino acids. Germline values: CDR1 MNHEY, CDR2 SVGEGT. The V end was cut by 5 bases, the J end by 0 bases, with 15 bases between. The CDR3 protein is CASSAPWAGSTDTQYF. CDR3 bases: TGTGCCAGCAGTGCCCCGTGGGCAGGGAGCACAGATACGCAGTATTTT.

This clonotype has ten or more counts. The chain is built from TRBV21-1 and TRBJ2-4; TRBD2 is the table's D call, not checked against the DNA. TRBV21-1 is annotated as a pseudogene. CDR3 length: 20 amino acids. The CDR3 reads CASSKEGGLGFDVPKNIQYF. The CDR3 DNA is TGTGCCAGCAGCAAAGAAGGAGGGTTGGGGTTTGACGTTCCCAAAAACATTCAGTACTTC.